What follows are 30 T cell receptor beta chains derived from one specimen sequenced in a study of T cells in narcolepsy. Libraries were prepared by immunoSEQ multiplex PCR; TCRdb keeps only in-frame clonotypes and omits some of them. The repertoire has tens of thousands of clones, about 80% of them found once; the top ten carry about 0.69%. Input material: CD45RA- memory CD4+ T cells from PBMCs. Receptors were obtained from a human donor with narcolepsy.

The genes are TRBV28 and TRBJ1-2, with a possible D match to TRBD1 (5 bases). CDR1 is MDHEN, CDR2 SYDVKM, per germline. Trimming left V 6 bases short and J 1 base short, with 6 bases between. The CDR3 consists of 12 residues. DNA of the CDR3: TGTGCCAGCAGGCAGGGTAACTATGGCTACACCTTC. Protein: CASRQGNYGYTF.

CDR3 nucleotide sequence: TGTGCCAGCAGTAGGGCCGGGTACACTGAAGCTTTCTTT. Translation gives CASSRAGYTEAFF. The chain joins TRBV6-5 to TRBJ1-1; D not certain. The CDR3 has 13 residues. The V and J ends lost 5 bases and 3 bases respectively, with 10 bases between them. Germline CDR1 reads MNHEY; CDR2 reads SVGAGI.

The CDR3: CASSLDGSRETQYF. In nucleotides, the CDR3 is TGTGCCAGCAGCTTAGACGGCTCGCGAGAGACCCAGTACTTC. J is TRBJ2-5 and V is TRBV11-2; D unclear. The CDR3 runs 14 residues. V lost 0 bases to trimming and J lost 4 bases, with 9 bases between them. The germline V gene encodes CDR1 SGHAT and CDR2 FQNNGV.

The V gene is TRBV7-3, the J gene TRBJ1-6; 7 bases are a match to TRBD1. CDR1 is SGHTA, CDR2 FQGTGA, per germline. This CDR3 region has 14 residues. The ends lost 6 bases at V and 5 bases at J; junction bases unmatched: 4. CDR3 loop: CASRRDSNNSPLHF. The CDR3 DNA reads as TGTGCCAGCAGAAGGGACAGTAATAATTCACCCCTCCACTTT.

The rearrangement joins TRBV6-5 to TRBJ2-7, with TRBD1 as a possible D gene (6 bases). Germline V gives CDR1 MNHEY, CDR2 SVGAGI. V lost 8 bases and J lost 3, with 14 bases in between. This CDR3 contains 13 residues. CDR3 DNA: TGTGCCAGCTCCGGGACACGGGTCTACGAGCAGTACTTC. The encoded protein is CASSGTRVYEQYF.

This clone turned up a few times. This rearrangement joins TRBV9 to TRBJ1-2, with 7 bases matching TRBD1. This CDR3 is 13 amino acids long. V lost 2 bases to trimming and J lost 8 bases; unmatched junction nucleotides: 6. Germline lookup yields CDR1 SGDLS and CDR2 YYNGEE. The CDR3 bases are TGTGCCAGCAGCGTCACAGGGGATCGAGGCTACACCTTC. This gives the protein CASSVTGDRGYTF.

This chain uses TRBV28 with TRBJ1-4, with a tentative D call TRBD1 (5 bases). CDR3 length: 14 residues. Deletions cut 7 bases from V and 2 bases from J, with 11 bases between. Germline loops: CDR1 MDHEN, CDR2 SYDVKM. CDR3 bases: TGTGCCAGCACAGACCGGGGGACTAATGAAAAACTGTTTTTT. Protein product: CASTDRGTNEKLFF.

The chain has TRBV7-6 and TRBJ2-5, with TRBD2 as a possible D gene (5 bases). The CDR3 extends over 14 amino acids. The V end was cut by 4 bases, the J end by 5 bases, with 14 bases between. Germline values: CDR1 SGHVS, CDR2 FNYEAQ. DNA for the CDR3: TGTGCCAGCAGCTCCCGGTCCCGAGGGGAGACCCAGTACTTC. This sequence encodes CASSSRSRGETQYF.

The chain employs TRBV6-4 and TRBJ2-2, with 13 bases lining up with TRBD2. This CDR3 is built from 17 residues. The V segment lost 0 bases and the J segment 9 bases; nucleotides outside the gene matches: 7. Germline V CDR1 and CDR2: MRHNA, SNTAGT. The DNA for the CDR3 is TGTGCCAGCAGTGACTCGAGCACTAGCGGGGGGGCCCGGGAGCTGTTTTTT. It translates to CASSDSSTSGGARELFF.

V is TRBV9 and J is TRBJ2-7, with 11 bases lining up with TRBD1. CDR1 is SGDLS, CDR2 YYNGEE, per germline. This CDR3 is built from 18 residues. V gave up 0 bases and J gave up 7 bases; unmatched junction bases: 15. The CDR3 sequence is CASSVAPIGQGARGEQYF. As DNA, the CDR3 is TGTGCCAGCAGCGTAGCCCCGATTGGACAGGGGGCCAGGGGGGAGCAGTACTTC. The whole variable domain, remainder taken from reference TRBV9 and TRBJ2-7, is DSGVTQTPKHLITATGQRVTLRCSPRSGDLSVYWYQQSLDQGLQFLIQYYNGEERAKGNILERFSAQQFPDLHSELNLSSLELGDSALYFCASSVAPIGQGARGEQYFGPGTRLTVT.

This chain's CDR3 is CASSPGTGRTYEQYF. The CDR3 nucleotides read TGTGCCAGCTCACCCGGGACAGGGAGGACCTACGAGCAGTACTTC. This rearrangement joins TRBV18 to TRBJ2-5; 9 nucleotides line up with TRBD1. The end of the DNA is better explained by TRBJ2-7, so the J call may be wrong. The CDR3 covers 15 residues. Looked up from germline, CDR1 is KGHSH and CDR2 is LQKENI.

V is TRBV5-1 and J is TRBJ1-2; maybe TRBD1 (5 bases). V shed 6 bases and J shed 5 bases, with 14 bases lying between them. The CDR3 sequence is 13 residues long. CDR1 is SGHRS and CDR2 is YFSETQ in the germline V gene. CDR3 DNA: TGCGCCAGCACCCCCCGTGGGGGGTATGGCTACACCTTC. Translation gives CASTPRGGYGYTF. Drawing the rest from reference TRBV5-1 and TRBJ1-2, the complete variable domain is KAGVTQTPRYLIKTRGQQVTLSCSPISGHRSVSWYQQTPGQGLQFLFEYFSETQRNKGNFPGRFSGRQFSNSRSEMNVSTLELGDSALYLCASTPRGGYGYTFGSGTRLTVV.

This chain connects TRBV5-6 to TRBJ1-2; D is possibly TRBD1 (6 bases). The germline CDR1 and CDR2 sequences are SGHDT and YYEEEE. Between the trimmed V and J ends, which lost 4 bases and 4 bases, there was a span of 14 bases. The CDR3 totals 14 residues. The CDR3 sequence is CASSTQGGIYGYTF. The CDR3 bases are TGTGCCAGCAGCACGCAAGGGGGAATCTATGGCTACACCTTC.

The J gene is TRBJ2-1, the V gene TRBV5-1, with D tentatively TRBD1 (5 bases). CDR1 SGHRS and CDR2 YFSETQ come from the germline V gene. CDR3 size: 16 residues. With 4 bases removed from V and 9 bases from J, the gap between germline ends came to 23 bases. The CDR3 DNA reads as TGCGCCAGCAGCCCGCTGGGGCTGGGCATGGGCAGTGAGCAGTTCTTC. It specifies CASSPLGLGMGSEQFF.

This clone was counted between two and nine times. The chain recombines TRBV10-3 with TRBJ2-5; 14 bases fit TRBD2. Losses at the gene ends were 5 bases for V and 6 bases for J; bases not matched to a gene: 8. The CDR3 has 16 residues. Germline V gene lookup returns CDR1 ENHRY and CDR2 SYGVKD. This chain's CDR3 is CAISQGTSGGEKTQYF. CDR3 bases: TGTGCCATCAGTCAAGGGACTAGCGGGGGTGAGAAGACCCAGTACTTC.

The genes are TRBV19 and TRBJ2-6; a weak D match, TRBD1 (6 bases). Trimming took 5 bases from V and 0 from J, leaving 11 bases between them. Germline V gives CDR1 LNHDA, CDR2 SQIVND (reference sequence). The CDR3 is 16 amino acids. In DNA, the CDR3 is TGTGCCAGTAGTGTTCAAGGGGGCTCTGGGGCCAACGTCCTGACTTTC. It yields the protein CASSVQGGSGANVLTF.

The chain employs TRBV15 and TRBJ1-2; TRBD1 matches at 7 bases. This CDR3 has 16 residues. V lost 3 bases to trimming and J lost 0 bases; unmatched junction nucleotides: 7. Germline CDR1 LNHNV, CDR2 YYDKDF (reference sequence). The CDR3 loop reads CATSSDRAQANYGYTF. CDR3 in DNA: TGTGCCACCAGCAGTGACAGGGCCCAAGCTAACTATGGCTACACCTTC.

The rearrangement links TRBV27 to TRBJ2-7; perhaps TRBD1 as D (5 bases). This CDR3 has 12 residues. Trimming removed 4 bases from V and 3 bases from J, with 7 bases in between. CDR1 is MNHEY and CDR2 is SMNVEV in the germline V gene (reference sequence). In DNA form, the CDR3 reads TGTGCCAGCAGTTCAGGGATCTACGAGCAGTACTTC. Encoded protein: CASSSGIYEQYF.

This clone showed up just a few times. The chain is built from TRBV7-9 and TRBJ1-2; 8 bases are shared with TRBD1. The CDR3 is made up of 15 amino acids. V was pared by 3 bases and J by 1 base, with 4 bases of the junction left unmatched. Germline V gene lookup returns CDR1 SEHNR and CDR2 FQNEAQ (reference sequence). The CDR3 region has the DNA TGTGCCAGCAGCTTCCAGGGGGCCGATAACTATGGCTACACCTTC. It yields the protein CASSFQGADNYGYTF.

This clone was found once. The chain uses TRBV28 and TRBJ2-5; 9 nucleotides agree with TRBD2. From germline, CDR1 is MDHEN and CDR2 SYDVKM. Trimming took 3 bases from V and 2 from J; bases not matched to a gene: 4. The CDR3 has 15 amino acids. The CDR3 DNA is TGTGCCAGCAGTTTGTTAGCGGGAGATCAAGAGACCCAGTACTTC. Encoded protein: CASSLLAGDQETQYF.

This clone was seen only once. The chain couples TRBV6-6 to TRBJ2-3, with D uncertain. V gave up 6 bases and J gave up 6 bases, with 16 bases separating them. The CDR3 length is 14 residues. The V gene's germline CDR1 is MNHNY and CDR2 SVGAGI (reference sequence). The CDR3 sequence is CASRTPNYGDTQYF. In DNA form, the CDR3 reads TGTGCCAGCAGGACACCAAACTATGGGGATACGCAGTATTTT.

The chain carries TRBV7-2 and TRBJ2-5; TRBD2 matches 8 bases. The V and J ends lost 1 base and 5 bases, in that order; junction bases with no gene match: 12. Germline V gene lookup returns CDR1 SGHTA and CDR2 FQGNSA. This CDR3 region has 17 residues. CDR3 in DNA: TGTGCCAGCAGCTTAGGGACTCTAGCGGGCGCCAGGGAGACCCAGTACTTC. Encoded protein: CASSLGTLAGARETQYF.

The rearrangement links TRBV6-1 to TRBJ2-7; D call uncertain. Germline values: CDR1 MNHNS, CDR2 SASEGT. V gave up 6 bases and J gave up 6 bases, with 12 bases separating them. The CDR3 has 12 residues. CDR3 bases: TGTGCCAGCAGCCATCCAGGTCGCGAGCAGTACTTC. Encoded protein: CASSHPGREQYF.

V gene TRBV4-2 combines with J gene TRBJ1-2, with 11 bases aligning to TRBD1. The V gene end was trimmed by 4 bases and the J gene end by 7 bases; junction bases not matched to a gene: 23. This CDR3 is 20 amino acids long. Germline V gene sequence: CDR1 LGHNA, CDR2 YNFKEQ. The CDR3 reads CASSPPLKAGTGGTTSGYTF. As DNA, the CDR3 is TGTGCCAGCAGCCCGCCGTTGAAAGCCGGGACAGGGGGAACTACAAGTGGCTACACCTTC.

The chain joins TRBV6-5 to TRBJ2-7, with 7 bases identical to TRBD1. The V and J ends lost 6 bases and 0 bases, in that order; junction bases with no gene match: 5. Germline V gene lookup returns CDR1 MNHEY and CDR2 SVGAGI. CDR3 length equals 14 residues. The CDR3 sequence is CASRWTGLSYEQYF. CDR3 DNA sequence: TGTGCCAGCAGGTGGACAGGCCTCTCCTACGAGCAGTACTTC.

A single count supports this clone. V and J are TRBV29-1 and TRBJ1-1; no definite D call. V was trimmed by 4 bases and J by 0 bases, leaving 9 bases between them. This CDR3 is 13 amino acids long. Germline V gene lookup returns CDR1 SQVTM and CDR2 ANQGSEA. The DNA for the CDR3 is TGCAGCGTTGTAAGCCGCTTGAACACTGAAGCTTTCTTT. The encoded protein is CSVVSRLNTEAFF.

V usage is TRBV6-6 and J usage is TRBJ2-7; D is undetermined. The germline V gene encodes CDR1 MNHNY and CDR2 SVGAGI (reference sequence). The V and J ends lost 8 bases and 4 bases respectively, with 18 bases between them. The CDR3 runs to 14 residues. CDR3 nucleotides: TGTGCCAGCTCACCGCTGGGAAACATATACGAGCAGTACTTC. Protein product: CASSPLGNIYEQYF.

V and J are TRBV9 and TRBJ1-2, with D possibly matching TRBD1 (5 bases). Germline V gene data show CDR1 as SGDLS and CDR2 as YYNGEE. Trimming shortened V by 0 bases and J by 0 bases, and 9 bases separated the two germline ends. The CDR3 is 15 residues long. CDR3 DNA sequence: TGTGCCAGCAGCGTAGCCGAGACAGCTAACTATGGCTACACCTTC. Translated, it gives CASSVAETANYGYTF. Supplemented by reference TRBV9 and TRBJ1-2, the full variable domain reads DSGVTQTPKHLITATGQRVTLRCSPRSGDLSVYWYQQSLDQGLQFLIQYYNGEERAKGNILERFSAQQFPDLHSELNLSSLELGDSALYFCASSVAETANYGYTFGSGTRLTVV.

The chain carries TRBV10-1 and TRBJ2-3; no clear D gene. CDR1 and CDR2 from the germline V gene are WNHNN and SYGVQD (reference sequence). The V and J ends lost 3 bases and 0 bases respectively, with 13 bases between them. The CDR3 sequence is 16 residues long. In DNA, the CDR3 is TGCGCCAGCAGTGACTACAGCGAGACTAGCACAGATACGCAGTATTTT. It yields the protein CASSDYSETSTDTQYF.

The chain employs TRBV4-1 and TRBJ2-7; D may match TRBD1 or TRBD2 (5 bases each). V was trimmed by 1 base and J by 3 bases, leaving 10 bases between them. The CDR3 runs to 14 residues. CDR1 and CDR2 (germline): MGHRA, YSYEKL. In nucleotides, the CDR3 is TGCGCCAGCAGCCAAGGACAGCGGAACTACGAGCAGTACTTC. It encodes CASSQGQRNYEQYF.